Listed below are T cell receptor beta chains from one sample, sequenced in a study of blood T cell repertoires in COVID-19. Clones were sequenced by immunoSEQ multiplex PCR, and TCRdb holds only the in-frame ones, with some missing. The sample holds under 80,000 clones, approximately 86% seen once. Material for sequencing was peripheral blood. Receptors originate from a human donor in a cohort sampled during active COVID-19. Each CDR3 is given with its conserved first and last residue. A D gene is named only where the DNA matches it firmly. Some rows have no size entry. The others give once, few or many, or a class for an expanded clone.

J gene,CDR3 length,D gene,V gene,clone size,CDR3 protein,CDR3 DNA
TRBJ2-3,15,TRBD1,TRBV5-6,.,CASSWGTGGKDTQYF,TGTGCCAGCAGCTGGGGTACAGGGGGTAAAGATACGCAGTATTTT
TRBJ2-7,15,TRBD2,TRBV7-2,.,CASSRIRAGGPEQYF,TGTGCCAGCAGCCGGATACGGGCGGGAGGGCCAGAGCAGTACTTC
TRBJ2-3,15,.,TRBV5-8,once,CASSLGQYYGDTQYF,TGTGCCAGCAGCTTGGGACAGTACTATGGAGATACGCAGTATTTT
TRBJ1-1,13,.,TRBV18,once,CASSPTMNTEAFF,TGTGCCAGCTCACCTACAATGAACACTGAAGCTTTCTTT
TRBJ2-2,15,.,TRBV27,.,CASKGQGRATGELFF,TGTGCCAGCAAAGGGCAGGGGCGGGCCACCGGGGAGCTGTTTTTT
TRBJ2-3,14,.,TRBV15,.,CATSRDRGADTQYF,TGTGCCACCAGCAGAGATAGGGGTGCAGATACGCAGTATTTT
TRBJ2-2,14,.,TRBV4-3,.,CASSQVPMIGELFF,TGCGCCAGCAGCCAAGTACCTATGATCGGGGAGCTGTTTTTT
TRBJ2-5,17,TRBD2,TRBV3-1/TRBV3-2,.,CASSHKITSGRAETQYF,TGTGCCAGCAGCCACAAGATCACTAGCGGGAGGGCTGAGACCCAGTACTTC
TRBJ2-1,15,TRBD2,TRBV4-1,.,CASSSRTSGSHEQFF,TGCGCCAGCAGCAGCCGGACTAGCGGGAGCCATGAGCAGTTCTTC
TRBJ2-7,18,TRBD2,TRBV11-2,once,CASSLRTSANPSAYEQYF,TGTGCCAGCAGCTTACGGACTAGCGCGAACCCTTCTGCCTACGAGCAGTACTTC
TRBJ2-7,14,TRBD2,TRBV11-2,.,CASSLTSASYEQYF,TGTGCCAGCAGCTTGACTAGCGCCTCCTACGAGCAGTACTTC
TRBJ1-1,15,TRBD1,TRBV5-1,.,CASRGSTGDGTEAFF,TGCGCCAGCAGAGGATCAACAGGGGACGGCACTGAAGCTTTCTTT
TRBJ2-7,14,TRBD1,TRBV6-5,.,CASSRKIDRGEQYF,TGTGCCAGCAGTCGGAAAATCGACAGGGGCGAGCAGTACTTC
TRBJ2-7,14,.,TRBV28,once,CASSLGSGPYEQYF,TGTGCCAGCAGTTTAGGGAGCGGGCCCTACGAGCAGTACTTC
TRBJ2-2,16,TRBD1,TRBV19,once,CASSIRIQGGTGELFF,TGTGCCAGTAGTATAAGGATACAGGGGGGCACCGGGGAGCTGTTTTTT
TRBJ2-7,13,TRBD2,TRBV7-9,.,CASSPSGGYEQYF,TGTGCCAGCAGCCCCTCGGGGGGCTACGAGCAGTACTTC
TRBJ2-7,15,.,TRBV14,.,CASSGHRAPDYEQYF,TGTGCCAGCAGCGGTCACAGGGCCCCCGACTACGAGCAGTACTTC
TRBJ1-2,13,.,TRBV28,.,CASRLTGSGGYTF,TGTGCCAGCAGGCTAACAGGGAGTGGGGGCTACACCTTC
TRBJ2-3,13,.,TRBV6-5,.,CASMSGAPDTQYF,TGTGCCAGCATGAGCGGAGCCCCAGATACGCAGTATTTT
TRBJ1-5,12,.,TRBV13,.,CASSYKNQPQHF,TGTGCCAGCAGCTATAAAAATCAGCCCCAGCATTTT
TRBJ2-5,14,TRBD2,TRBV6-5,.,CASSYSEGLAAQYF,TGTGCCAGCAGTTACTCTGAAGGACTAGCGGCCCAGTACTTC
TRBJ2-3,16,TRBD2,TRBV7-3,.,CASSSNSGRISDTQYF,TGTGCCAGCAGCAGTAATAGCGGGAGGATCTCAGATACGCAGTATTTT
TRBJ2-7,15,.,TRBV4-2,once,CASSQEKAGFNEQYF,TGTGCCAGCAGCCAAGAAAAGGCAGGATTTAACGAGCAGTACTTC
TRBJ1-1,15,.,TRBV7-9,.,CASSSGGRGNTEAFF,TGTGCCAGCAGCTCGGGGGGCAGGGGAAACACTGAAGCTTTCTTT
TRBJ1-2,14,TRBD1,TRBV7-2,.,CASSPGQGAYGYTF,TGTGCCAGCAGCCCGGGACAGGGGGCCTATGGCTACACCTTC
TRBJ1-5,13,.,TRBV5-6,.,CASSLGGDQPQHF,TGTGCCAGCAGCTTGGGGGGAGACCAGCCCCAGCATTTT
TRBJ2-7,15,TRBD1,TRBV6-5,once,CASSYSRQGAYEQYF,TGTGCCAGCAGTTACTCGAGACAGGGGGCGTACGAGCAGTACTTC
TRBJ2-7,15,TRBD2,TRBV4-1,.,CASRQTSTSGNEQYF,TGCGCCAGCAGACAAACTTCGACTAGCGGGAATGAGCAGTACTTC
TRBJ2-3,16,TRBD2,TRBV5-4,.,CASSRTRAGSTDTQYF,TGTGCCAGCAGCCGGACTAGAGCGGGGAGCACAGATACGCAGTATTTT
TRBJ1-5,15,.,TRBV28,few,CASSKGWSGAQPQHF,TGTGCCAGCAGTAAGGGTTGGAGCGGCGCTCAGCCCCAGCATTTT
TRBJ1-3,15,TRBD1,TRBV28,.,CASSRQGAKGNTIYF,TGTGCCAGCAGCCGACAGGGGGCGAAGGGAAACACCATATATTTT
TRBJ2-7,16,.,TRBV4-1,.,CASSQLRTGFPYEQYF,TGCGCCAGCAGCCAACTTCGAACGGGATTTCCCTACGAGCAGTACTTC
TRBJ1-2,14,TRBD1,TRBV30,.,CAWSNTQGAGGYTF,TGTGCCTGGAGTAACACACAGGGGGCAGGTGGCTACACCTTC
TRBJ2-3,22,TRBD2,TRBV27,.,CASSSRDRGQQRTSGRLDTQYF,TGTGCCAGCAGTTCGAGGGACAGGGGTCAGCAAAGGACTAGCGGGAGATTAGATACGCAGTATTTT
TRBJ2-7,14,.,TRBV28,.,CASSLQGGSYEQYF,TGTGCCAGCAGTTTACAGGGGGGATCCTACGAGCAGTACTTC
TRBJ2-7,15,TRBD2,TRBV7-2,.,CASSSGGKGLPEQYF,TGTGCCAGCAGCTCTGGCGGTAAGGGACTACCGGAGCAGTACTTC
TRBJ2-2,17,TRBD2,TRBV11-2,.,CASSPTSAGVVTGELFF,TGTGCCAGCAGCCCTACTAGCGCGGGAGTGGTCACCGGGGAGCTGTTTTTT
TRBJ2-5,18,TRBD2,TRBV11-2,.,CASSPGTSGRLSQETQYF,TGTGCCAGCAGCCCCGGGACTAGCGGGAGGCTCTCCCAAGAGACCCAGTACTTC
TRBJ2-2,18,TRBD2,TRBV3-1/TRBV3-2,.,CASSLGFLAGGPAGELFF,TGTGCCAGCAGCCTCGGGTTTCTAGCGGGAGGGCCGGCCGGGGAGCTGTTTTTT
TRBJ1-2,14,.,TRBV7-9,.,CASSLGSVNYGYTF,TGTGCCAGCAGCTTAGGGTCGGTTAACTATGGCTACACCTTC
TRBJ1-3,15,.,TRBV28,.,CASSPDRSSGNTIYF,TGTGCCAGCAGTCCGGACAGAAGCTCTGGAAACACCATATATTTT
TRBJ1-2,14,.,TRBV4-1,.,CASSPQGNIYGYTF,TGCGCCAGCAGCCCACAGGGTAACATCTATGGCTACACCTTC
TRBJ2-2,12,.,TRBV4-2,.,CASSQIIGELFF,TGTGCCAGCAGCCAAATCATCGGGGAGCTGTTTTTT
TRBJ2-3,15,TRBD2,TRBV6-2/TRBV6-3,.,CASSGSGSGTDTQYF,TGTGCCAGCAGTGGTAGCGGGAGCGGAACAGATACGCAGTATTTT
TRBJ2-2,15,TRBD1,TRBV27,once,CASSFGQGAGGELFF,TGTGCCAGCAGTTTCGGACAGGGGGCGGGCGGGGAGCTGTTTTTT